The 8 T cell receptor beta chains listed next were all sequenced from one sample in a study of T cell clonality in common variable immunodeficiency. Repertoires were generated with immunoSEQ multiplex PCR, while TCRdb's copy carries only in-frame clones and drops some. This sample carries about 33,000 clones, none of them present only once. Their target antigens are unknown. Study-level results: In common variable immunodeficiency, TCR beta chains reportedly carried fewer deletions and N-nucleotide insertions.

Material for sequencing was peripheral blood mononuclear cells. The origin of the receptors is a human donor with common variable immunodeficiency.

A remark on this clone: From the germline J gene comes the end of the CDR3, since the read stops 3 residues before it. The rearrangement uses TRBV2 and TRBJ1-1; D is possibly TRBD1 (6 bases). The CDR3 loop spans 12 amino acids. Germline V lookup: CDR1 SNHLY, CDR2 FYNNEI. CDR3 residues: CASSEGAERAFF. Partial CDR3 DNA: TGTGCCAGCAGTGAGGGGGCCGAGAGG.

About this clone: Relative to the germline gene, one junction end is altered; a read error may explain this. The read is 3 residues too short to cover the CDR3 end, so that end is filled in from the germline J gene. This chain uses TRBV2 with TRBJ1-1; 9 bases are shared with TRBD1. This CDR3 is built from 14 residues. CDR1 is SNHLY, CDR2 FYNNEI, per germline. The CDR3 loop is CAGTGTGPNSEAFF. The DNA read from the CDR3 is TGTGCCGGGACCGGGACAGGGCCAAACAGTGAA.

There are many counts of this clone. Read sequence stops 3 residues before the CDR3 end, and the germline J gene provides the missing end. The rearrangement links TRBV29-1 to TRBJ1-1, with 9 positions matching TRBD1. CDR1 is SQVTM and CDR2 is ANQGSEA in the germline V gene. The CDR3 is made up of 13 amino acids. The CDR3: CSVLRTGETEAFF. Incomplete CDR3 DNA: TGCAGCGTTTTAAGGACAGGGGAGACAGAA.

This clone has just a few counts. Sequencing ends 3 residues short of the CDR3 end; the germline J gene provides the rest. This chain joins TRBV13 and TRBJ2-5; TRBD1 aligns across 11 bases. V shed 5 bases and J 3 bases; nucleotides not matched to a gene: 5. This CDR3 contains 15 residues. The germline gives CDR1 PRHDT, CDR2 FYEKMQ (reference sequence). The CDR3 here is CASSPPGQGEETQYF. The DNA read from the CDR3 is TGTGCCAGCAGCCCCCCGGGACAGGGGGAAGAGACC.

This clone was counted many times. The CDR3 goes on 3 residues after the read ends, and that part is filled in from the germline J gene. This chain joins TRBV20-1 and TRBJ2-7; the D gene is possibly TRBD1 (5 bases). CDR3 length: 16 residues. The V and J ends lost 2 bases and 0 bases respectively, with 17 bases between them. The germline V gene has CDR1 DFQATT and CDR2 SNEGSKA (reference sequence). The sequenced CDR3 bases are TGCAGTGCTAGACCCACTGACAGTTACAGCTCCTACGAG. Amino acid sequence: CSARPTDSYSSYE. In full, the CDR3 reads CSARPTDSYSSYEQYF.

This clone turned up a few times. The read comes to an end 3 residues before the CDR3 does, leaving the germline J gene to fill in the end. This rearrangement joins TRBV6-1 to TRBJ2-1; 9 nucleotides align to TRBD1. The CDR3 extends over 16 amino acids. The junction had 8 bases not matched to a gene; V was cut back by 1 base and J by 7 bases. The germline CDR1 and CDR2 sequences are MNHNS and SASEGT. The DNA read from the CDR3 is TGTGCCAGCAGTGAAGTTTCACAGGGGGCACGGAATGAG. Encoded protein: CASSEVSQGARNE. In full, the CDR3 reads CASSEVSQGARNEQFF.

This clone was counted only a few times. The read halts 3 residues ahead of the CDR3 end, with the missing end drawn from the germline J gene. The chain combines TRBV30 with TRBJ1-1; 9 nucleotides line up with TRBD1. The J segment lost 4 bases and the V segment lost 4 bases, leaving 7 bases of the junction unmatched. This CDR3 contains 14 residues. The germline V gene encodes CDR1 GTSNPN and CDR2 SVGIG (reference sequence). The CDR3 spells CAWIQWTGVTEAFF. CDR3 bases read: TGTGCCTGGATTCAGTGGACAGGGGTCACTGAA.

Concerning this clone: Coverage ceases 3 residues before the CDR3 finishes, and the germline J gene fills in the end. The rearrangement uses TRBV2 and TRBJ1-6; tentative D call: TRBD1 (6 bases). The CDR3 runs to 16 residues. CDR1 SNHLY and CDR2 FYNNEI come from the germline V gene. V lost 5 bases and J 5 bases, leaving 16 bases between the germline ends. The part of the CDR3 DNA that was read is TGTGCCAGCAGTTTTGAACAGGGTAGTAATAATTCACCC. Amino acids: CASSFEQGSNNSP. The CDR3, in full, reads CASSFEQGSNNSPLHF.